The sequence of this T cell receptor beta chain was determined in a study of T-cell memory formation after mild COVID-19. As for the study in general: Largely, the TCR clusters proved donor specific. Regarding the study as a whole: There was a balanced CD4/CD8 profile in clones contracting day 15 to 85, and later expanders leaned CD4+. CD4+ contracting clones were found mainly in CM and EM, and CD8+ ones in EMRA.

Using constant-segment primers, 5'RACE produced TCR alpha and TCR beta cDNA libraries carrying sample barcodes and UMIs. From the 5' RACE reads, TCRdb called clonotypes with MiXCR, one entry per CDR3 protein. The repertoire holds hundreds of thousands of distinct CDR3 sequences, with roughly 18% as singletons. The CDR3 runs 17 residues. Trimming removed 6 bases from V and 5 bases from J, with 23 bases in between. CDR1 MNHEY and CDR2 SVGAGI come from the germline V gene. Remarks on this clonotype: Its antigen is unidentified.

The origin of this receptor is an adult woman who had mild COVID-19 (a few samples of this study predate the infection). Cell type and time point are not known. What was sequenced was PBMCs or a T cell subset sorted from them (not recorded which). The rearrangement uses TRBV6-5 and TRBJ2-1; D possibly matches TRBD1 or TRBD2 (5 bases each). The chain's CDR3 is CASSTYLTGAADNEQFF. CDR3 DNA: TGTGCCAGCAGCACCTACCTTACCGGGGCCGCGGACAATGAGCAGTTCTTC.